This entry describes one TCR beta chain. Compared with germline, one end of the junction differs, possibly owing to a read error. The entry originates in a study of blood T cells in healthy people across ages. With each sample, at least 5.5 micrograms of total RNA were extracted. Germline CDR1 reads MDHEN; CDR2 reads SYDVKM. The CDR3 sequence is 15 residues long. A second PCR, run for roughly 7 to 12 cycles, used a sample-barcoded 5' primer plus a J-beta primer mix. TCRdb reanalysed the 5' RACE reads using MiXCR and keeps one entry per CDR3 protein. Of about 1.6 million distinct CDR3 sequences in the sample, approximately 32% were seen once.

Sequencing used blood. The TCR originated in a woman in her twenties or thirties in good health. The J gene is TRBJ2-3, the V gene TRBV28, with D maybe TRBD2 (7 bases). The CDR3 region is CASSSQGRASDTRYF. CDR3 bases: TGTGCCAGCAGTTCCCAGGGGAGGGCGTCAGATACGCGGTATTTT.